Listed below are T cell receptor beta chains from one sample, sequenced in a study of T cells in Graves' hyperthyroidism and ophthalmopathy. TCRdb fed the multiplex PCR reads into MiXCR, producing one record per CDR3 protein. The sample consists of 600,000 to 850,000 distinct CDR3 sequences, around a sixth of them appearing once. The material sequenced was blood. The origin of the receptors is a woman aged 50 to 60 with Graves' hyperthyroidism that later progressed to Graves' ophthalmopathy. Each CDR3 is given with its conserved first and last residue. A D gene is named only where the DNA matches it firmly.

d_call,v_call,cdr3_length,cdr3_aa
.,TRBV25-1,17,CASRSGGDGTGNQPQHF
.,TRBV6-1,14,CATTELTVGSPLHF
.,TRBV3-1,15,CASSPLSKGYEEAFF
TRBD2,TRBV5-1,18,CASSLTSTSATLQREQYF
.,TRBV20-1,13,CSASMDGLPEAFF
.,TRBV30,14,CAWSDGTRNEKLFF
TRBD2,TRBV10-2,16,CASSESIAGGQETQYF
.,TRBV19,14,CASSSQVSEETQYF
.,TRBV5-1,16,CASSLDGGALYEKLFF
TRBD2,TRBV5-1,17,CASSPWTSWGRADTQYF
TRBD1,TRBV6-5,15,CASSYSGQGTYEQYF
.,TRBV3-1,15,CASSQDAGSTDTQYF
.,TRBV6-1,16,CASSTGKGVSNQPQHF
.,TRBV29-1,15,CSVGGDRRGNEKLFF
.,TRBV27,14,CASSASRVNNEQFF
.,TRBV6-1,16,CAGSRTGTRGTDTQYF
.,TRBV7-2,16,CASNQYPSSSYNEQFF
.,TRBV29-1,12,CSVETDLSGYTF
.,TRBV19,17,CASKIPGGSSGANVLTF
.,TRBV9,13,CASSVDGYNEQFF
.,TRBV5-1,15,CASNLKPSRIYEQYF
.,TRBV27,13,CASTPLLGNEQFF
.,TRBV7-2,14,CASRTSGYTGELFF
TRBD2,TRBV7-9,17,CASRTRTSGVSTDTQYF
TRBD1,TRBV6-1,12,CATHRGNQPQHF
.,TRBV5-1,16,CASSPYLTANTGELFF
.,TRBV5-1,15,CASSLDGDLNQPQHF
.,TRBV6-5,14,CASSSLDGGGGYTF
.,TRBV12-3/TRBV12-4,15,CASSLATEGYTEAFF